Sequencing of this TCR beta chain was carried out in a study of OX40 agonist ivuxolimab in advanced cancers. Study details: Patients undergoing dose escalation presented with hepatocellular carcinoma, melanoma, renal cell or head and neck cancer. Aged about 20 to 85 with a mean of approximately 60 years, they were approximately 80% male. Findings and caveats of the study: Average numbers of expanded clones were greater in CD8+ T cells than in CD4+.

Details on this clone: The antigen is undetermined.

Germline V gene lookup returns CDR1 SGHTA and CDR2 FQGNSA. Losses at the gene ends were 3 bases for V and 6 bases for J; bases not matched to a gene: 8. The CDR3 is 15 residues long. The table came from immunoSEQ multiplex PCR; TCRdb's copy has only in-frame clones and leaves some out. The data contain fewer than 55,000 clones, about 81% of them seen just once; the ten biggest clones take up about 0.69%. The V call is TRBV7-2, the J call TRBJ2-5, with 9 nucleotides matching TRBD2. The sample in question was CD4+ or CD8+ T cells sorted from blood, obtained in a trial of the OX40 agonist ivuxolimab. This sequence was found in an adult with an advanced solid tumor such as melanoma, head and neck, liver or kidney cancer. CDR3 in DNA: TGTGCCAGCAGCTTGAACGCGGGGGGGGGAAAGACCCAGTACTTC. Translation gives CASSLNAGGGKTQYF.